The 12 T cell receptor beta chains below all came from one sample that was sequenced in a study of T cell clonality in common variable immunodeficiency. Method: immunoSEQ multiplex PCR; TCRdb's copy keeps in-frame clones and lacks some. The sample yields around 39,000 clones, without any singletons. The material sequenced was peripheral blood mononuclear cells. The receptors derive from a person between 18 and 70 years old in good health.

This clone has a handful of counts. The sequence runs out 3 residues before the end of the CDR3; the remainder is reconstructed from the germline J gene. V and J are TRBV18 and TRBJ2-2; perhaps TRBD1 as D (5 bases). The CDR3 extends over 16 amino acids. Germline V gene lookup returns CDR1 KGHSH and CDR2 LQKENI. The CDR3 loop is CASSPYQGTYDEKLFF. CDR3 DNA (partial): TGTGCCAGCTCACCCTATCAGGGCACGTACGACGAAAAG.

This clone was found many times. The read ends 3 residues early relative to the CDR3; the germline J gene fills the gap. The chain uses TRBV5-6 and TRBJ1-5, with no clear D. The CDR3 is 12 amino acids. CDR1 is SGHDT, CDR2 YYEEEE, per germline. The ends were cut back, 0 bases at V and 5 bases at J, with 3 bases in the middle. The CDR3 is CASSLAHQPQHF. The DNA read from the CDR3 is TGTGCCAGCAGCTTGGCTCATCAGCCC.

For this clone: The missing CDR3 end, 3 residues past where the read stops, is filled in from the germline J gene. The chain couples TRBV2 to TRBJ2-7, with 8 nucleotides matching TRBD2. The CDR3 contains 17 residues. Trimming removed 4 bases from V and 3 bases from J; junction bases left unmatched: 14. Germline-derived CDR1 and CDR2 are SNHLY and FYNNEI. CDR3 region: CASSGLGGLAGVYEQYF. The sequenced CDR3 bases are TGTGCCAGCAGTGGTCTTGGGGGTCTAGCGGGTGTCTACGAG.

This clone was counted between two and nine times. The CDR3 goes on 3 residues after the read ends, and that part is filled in from the germline J gene. The chain links TRBV7-3 to TRBJ2-4, with TRBD1 matching 9 bases. Germline CDR1 is SGHTA and CDR2 is FQGTGA. The CDR3 sequence is 17 residues long. This chain's CDR3 is CASSLTQDRGLQRGQYF. The covered CDR3 bases are TGTGCCAGCAGCTTAACGCAGGACAGGGGCCTACAGCGGGGT.

The table lists this clone with a few counts. The read terminates 3 residues before the CDR3 end, so the remaining end is supplied by the germline J gene. The J gene is TRBJ1-1, the V gene TRBV5-1; 9 bases match TRBD1. CDR1 is SGHRS, CDR2 YFSETQ, per germline. Trimming cost V 2 bases and J 1 base; bases outside gene matches: 3. The CDR3 spans 15 residues. The DNA read from the CDR3 is TGCGCCAGCAGCTTCTTGGGACAGGGGAACACTGAA. Translating it yields CASSFLGQGNTE. The entire CDR3 is CASSFLGQGNTEAFF.

In this sample, this clone turned up many times. Read sequence stops 3 residues before the CDR3 end, and the germline J gene provides the missing end. The chain is built from TRBV10-1 and TRBJ2-1, with 7 bases matching TRBD1. Unmatched junction bases numbered 10, after V lost 3 bases and J lost 2 bases. Germline CDR1 reads WNHNN; CDR2 reads SYGVQD (reference sequence). The CDR3 is 17 amino acids. The CDR3 DNA, read in part, is TGCGCCAGCAGTGACCCACCCGGACAGGAGACCTACAATGAG. It translates to CASSDPPGQETYNE. The full-length CDR3 reads as CASSDPPGQETYNEQFF.

A few counts support this clone. The sequence runs out 3 residues before the end of the CDR3; the remainder is reconstructed from the germline J gene. The chain employs TRBV7-9 and TRBJ1-1, with 9 bases matching TRBD1. After removal of 0 bases from V and 4 bases from J, the junction contained 3 bases not matched to a gene. Germline CDR1 and CDR2: SEHNR and FQNEAQ (reference sequence). The CDR3 sequence is 15 residues long. The sequenced part of the CDR3 DNA is TGTGCCAGCAGCTTAGCGGGGACAGGGATCACTGAA. Encoded protein: CASSLAGTGITE. The full CDR3 is CASSLAGTGITEAFF.

This clone was picked up many times. The observed sequence ends 3 residues before the CDR3 terminus, with the missing tail filled in from the germline J gene. This chain uses TRBV20-1 with TRBJ2-5; 11 bases line up with TRBD2. The V gene's germline CDR1 is DFQATT and CDR2 SNEGSKA (reference sequence). J lost 4 bases, V lost 1 base, and 11 bases had no gene match. This CDR3 comprises 17 residues. The part of the CDR3 DNA that was read is TGCAGTGCTAGAGCCGGGACTAGCGGTGGGGCAGGAGAGACC. It specifies CSARAGTSGGAGET. The whole CDR3 reads CSARAGTSGGAGETQYF.

This clone was counted at least ten times. The CDR3 region is CASSLTGTSDTQYF. The part of the CDR3 DNA that was read is TGCGCCAGCAGCTTGACAGGGACGTCAGATACG. V and J are TRBV5-1 and TRBJ2-3; possibly TRBD1 for D (6 bases). The sequence runs out 3 residues before the end of the CDR3; the remainder is reconstructed from the germline J gene. Germline CDR1 SGHRS, CDR2 YFSETQ. CDR3 length: 14 residues. V dropped 1 base and J dropped 4 bases, with 10 bases sitting between them.

This clone was found many times. The missing CDR3 end, 3 residues past where the read stops, is filled in from the germline J gene. The chain joins TRBV6-9 to TRBJ1-6; TRBD1 matches 9 bases. Germline V lookup: CDR1 MNHGY, CDR2 SVAAGI. Trimming removed 1 base from V and 5 bases from J; junction bases left unmatched: 6. The CDR3 length is 17 residues. The part of the CDR3 DNA that was read is TGTGCCAGCAGTTATTTGGGACAGGGCGTACATAATTCACCC. It yields the protein CASSYLGQGVHNSP. The whole CDR3 sequence reads CASSYLGQGVHNSPLHF.

The sample holds many counts of this clone. Read coverage stops 3 residues before the CDR3 terminus; the germline J gene supplies the remainder. J is TRBJ2-5 and V is TRBV30; 15 bases match TRBD2. Germline V CDR1 and CDR2: GTSNPN, SVGIG (reference sequence). The V gene end was trimmed by 3 bases and the J gene end by 3 bases; junction bases not matched to a gene: 14. The CDR3 is 19 residues long. The CDR3 sequence: CAWRGAPTGTSGGKETQYF. The CDR3 bases that were read are TGTGCCTGGAGGGGGGCACCGACCGGGACTAGCGGGGGGAAAGAGACC.

In this sample, this clone turned up many times. The CDR3 end falls 3 residues outside the read, so it is completed with the germline J gene. V is TRBV20-1 and J is TRBJ2-5; D may be TRBD2 (7 bases). This CDR3 contains 15 residues. Trimming pared 1 base from V and 1 base from J, leaving 13 bases between. Germline assignment: CDR1 DFQATT and CDR2 SNEGSKA (reference sequence). CDR3 bases read: TGCAGTGCTAGAGTGGGGGGGGCGGTCCAAGAGACC. The encoded protein is CSARVGGAVQET. The whole CDR3 region reads CSARVGGAVQETQYF.